This TCR beta chain appears in the sequencing data of a study of shared clonotypes between healthy human individuals (dated by TCRdb to 2018 to 2020). About the full investigation: The cohort included three men and a couple of women between 18 and 49 years of age. For each donor, CD4 naive and CD4 memory were each run on three plates, CD8 naive on two plates, and CD8 memory on one plate. Blood TCR repertoires of five healthy adults were deeply sequenced to estimate repertoire size and the extent of clonotype sharing between individuals. To increase sequencing depth and limit assay-specific biases, different laboratories used diverse techniques to prepare libraries and sequence TCR repertoires. Between about 0.8 and 8.9 billion PBMCs per donor were obtained by leukapheresis.

On this clone itself: It lacks a known antigen. Base quality data are lacking; no much larger clone is found one base away.

V is pruned by 3 bases and J by 6 bases, leaving 6 bases of the junction without a gene match. The CDR3 spans 14 residues, from the cysteine through the phenylalanine. Solely the CDR3 DNA is kept, with 42 bases framed from the first base. From the germline V gene, CDR1 is MDHEN and CDR2 is SYDVKM. The paper's findings and limits, for the study overall: Across a handful of donors, roughly 5% of naive CD4, around 3.5% of naive CD8, roughly 2.2% of memory CD4, and about 0.44% of memory CD8 clonotypes were shared. Clonotypes shared by all four sorted-subset donors showed higher generation probabilities than non-shared clonotypes. Because the study included a small number of donors, the genetic and exposure-history diversity represented was limited. Sampling was restricted to blood, and TCR repertoires in tissue are likely to differ from TCR repertoires in blood. Pairwise subsampling indicated that sequencing depth was expected to affect the degree of clonotype sharing among donors. Naive subsets generally had larger estimated clonotype richness than memory subsets. Even with the large sequencing depth, rarefaction of the sorted-subset datasets indicated that sequencing was incomplete.

Donors were healthy HIV-negative adults with no recently reported acute infections or vaccinations. All donors were Caucasian adults living in Nashville, Tennessee, USA. Magnetic negative selection was used to enrich CD4+ T cells, after which naive cells were positively selected on CD45RA and the negative fraction became the memory subset. Blood was obtained by leukapheresis, after which PBMCs were separated by Ficoll-Histopaque density gradient centrifugation and cryopreserved in liquid nitrogen vapor phase. Analytical flow cytometry was used to check the purity and quantity of every magnetically sorted T cell population. Each sorted fraction had its genomic DNA isolated and then quantified by UV absorbance on a Nanodrop 2000c. TCR CDR3 regions were amplified from genomic DNA by multiplex PCR using the deep immunoSEQ assay. For each cell subset, the extracted genomic DNA was distributed evenly across all wells of several immunoSEQ 96-well plates, and each plate served as one replicate. For sorted subsets, about 220 ng of genomic DNA, equivalent to roughly 33,000 T cell genomes, went into each replicate PCR. Purified libraries were quantified with a Qubit 3.0 fluorometer, sized on a Bioanalyzer 2100, and re-quantified with the KAPA Library Quantification kit. Every immunoSEQ 96-well plate was sequenced on a dedicated single-read 150-cycle Illumina NextSeq 550 flow cell. The original pipeline was this. The immunoSEQ output contained only junctional sequences without quality scores, so filtering could not match that applied to full-length reads. Sequences were annotated with PyIR, a Python wrapper for IgBLAST v1.9, and V/J genes and CDR3 were assigned using IMGT germline references. Reads were filtered out if the reads had weak V/J assignments (E-value above 1e-6), no CDR3, stop codons, out-of-frame junctions, or ambiguous translated residues. A V3J clonotype was defined by an identical inferred V gene, J gene, and CDR3 amino acid sequence. Percentage overlap between repertoires was calculated by dividing the number of shared unique clonotypes by the size of the smaller repertoire. RTK rarefaction, the Chao1 estimator, and Recon v2.1 estimates of unobserved clonotypes were used to assess repertoire richness. For all TCRbeta clonotypes obtained by the gDNA method from several donors, generation probabilities were computed with OLGA. In its TCRdb copy, this immuneACCESS table keeps in-frame sequences only and misses some clones. Where compared with another copy, unresolved V genes explain less than half of these, and the others have no known cause. V, J and clone size were drawn from that table, and D and trimming were deduced from the DNA. This sample gives approximately 980,000 clones in total; roughly 72% of them show up just once. The ten largest make up over 1.3% of the sample.

What was sequenced was memory CD4+ T cells sorted from blood. This specimen's cell subset or site label, per the study, means: CD45RA-negative fraction. The chain couples TRBV28 to TRBJ1-2, with 8 middle bases fitting TRBD1. The sequence was collected from a man aged 18 to 29 in good health. CDR3 loop: CASSLSDRANGYTF. The DNA sequence is as follows: TGTGCCAGCAGTTTGTCGGACAGGGCGAATGGCTACACCTTC.